These T cell receptor beta chains were read from a single sample in a study of shared clonotypes between healthy human individuals. Repertoires were generated with immunoSEQ multiplex PCR, while TCRdb's copy carries only in-frame clones and drops some. Among 2.5 million or so clones, approximately 92% were seen once, and the ten largest hold more than 0.12%. The specimen was naive CD4+ T cells sorted from blood. The receptors derive from a man between 18 and 35 years old in good health. Each CDR3 is given with its conserved first and last residue. D genes are given only for firm matches. Clone size is not always given. Where it is, it says once, few, many or a class for expanded clones.

V,D,J,length,size,CDR3,DNA
TRBV7-9,NA,TRBJ2-5,11,few,CASSLMETQYF,TGTGCCAGCAGCTTGATGGAGACCCAGTACTTC
TRBV19,NA,TRBJ1-2,14,NA,CASSPTGIFYGYTF,TGTGCCAGTAGTCCGACCGGGATTTTCTATGGCTACACCTTC
TRBV11-2,NA,TRBJ2-5,15,NA,CASRTTKGYQETQYF,TGTGCCAGCCGGACGACGAAGGGGTACCAAGAGACCCAGTACTTC
TRBV29-1,NA,TRBJ2-2,11,NA,CSVRTRGELFF,TGCAGCGTTCGAACACGCGGGGAGCTGTTTTTT
TRBV6-1,NA,TRBJ1-1,16,NA,CASSERRAALGTEAFF,TGTGCCAGCAGTGAAAGAAGGGCAGCACTCGGGACTGAAGCTTTCTTT
TRBV7-2,NA,TRBJ2-2,16,NA,CASSLEAREGTGELFF,TGTGCCAGCAGCTTAGAAGCCAGAGAGGGCACCGGGGAGCTGTTTTTT
TRBV2,NA,TRBJ2-7,14,NA,CASSEGFRQGEQYF,TGTGCCAGCAGTGAAGGTTTTCGGCAGGGCGAGCAGTACTTC
TRBV19,NA,TRBJ2-3,14,NA,CASSIGGPSDTQYF,TGTGCCAGTAGTATCGGTGGCCCCTCAGATACGCAGTATTTT
TRBV19,NA,TRBJ1-4,14,few,CASSMTDPNEKLFF,TGTGCCAGTAGTATGACGGACCCTAATGAAAAACTGTTTTTT
TRBV6-6,TRBD2,TRBJ2-7,15,NA,CASSRSGGSSYEQYF,TGTGCCAGCAGCCGCAGCGGGGGAAGCTCCTACGAGCAGTACTTC
TRBV5-1,TRBD1,TRBJ2-1,14,NA,CASSRGQGPNEQFF,TGCGCCAGCAGCAGGGGACAGGGCCCCAATGAGCAGTTCTTC
TRBV12-5,NA,TRBJ1-5,14,NA,CASGGGASNQPQHF,TGTGCTAGTGGTGGTGGTGCGAGCAATCAGCCCCAGCATTTT
TRBV28,TRBD2,TRBJ2-5,15,NA,CASSPRLATVETQYF,TGTGCCAGCAGTCCCCGACTAGCGACGGTAGAGACCCAGTACTTC
TRBV7-3,NA,TRBJ2-1,15,NA,CASSRGASSYNEQFF,TGTGCCAGCAGCCGCGGGGCGAGCTCCTACAATGAGCAGTTCTTC
TRBV7-9,TRBD2,TRBJ2-1,14,NA,CASTVGRERGEQFF,TGTGCCAGCACCGTGGGGCGGGAGCGGGGTGAGCAGTTCTTC
TRBV5-1,NA,TRBJ2-7,13,NA,CASSFDPQRPSSF,TGCGCCAGCAGCTTTGACCCACAGCGGCCATCTTCCTTC
TRBV5-6,TRBD1,TRBJ2-6,18,NA,CASSLGGQGNSGANVLTF,TGTGCCAGCAGCTTGGGTGGACAGGGGAACTCTGGGGCCAACGTCCTGACTTTC
TRBV7-2,TRBD2,TRBJ2-3,15,NA,CASSLFAAGGITQYF,TGTGCCAGCAGCTTATTCGCTGCGGGAGGGATTACGCAGTATTTT
TRBV11-2,NA,TRBJ1-1,12,NA,CASSFGYTEAFF,TGTGCCAGCAGCTTCGGGTACACTGAAGCTTTCTTT
TRBV18,NA,TRBJ2-1,12,NA,CASSPRVGEQFF,TGTGCCAGCTCACCCAGGGTAGGTGAGCAGTTCTTC
TRBV2,NA,TRBJ2-2,15,few,CASSGGLGNTGELFF,TGTGCCAGCAGCGGAGGATTGGGCAACACCGGGGAGCTGTTTTTT
TRBV10-2,NA,TRBJ1-5,15,NA,CASSESKGWRQPQHF,TGCGCCAGCAGTGAGTCGAAGGGTTGGCGTCAGCCCCAGCATTTT
TRBV5-1,TRBD2,TRBJ2-2,19,NA,CASSSGLAGGVYNTGELFF,TGCGCCAGCAGCTCCGGACTAGCGGGGGGTGTTTATAACACCGGGGAGCTGTTTTTT
TRBV18,NA,TRBJ2-7,13,once,CASSVTGPHEQYF,TGTGCCAGCTCAGTTACAGGGCCCCACGAGCAGTACTTC
TRBV7-2,NA,TRBJ2-6,14,NA,CASKTVSGANVLTF,TGTGCCAGCAAGACGGTCTCTGGGGCCAACGTCCTGACTTTC
TRBV6-6,TRBD1,TRBJ2-2,14,NA,CASSRTGNTGELFF,TGTGCCAGCAGTCGGACAGGGAACACCGGGGAGCTGTTTTTT
TRBV28,TRBD1,TRBJ1-5,16,NA,CASTHLGQGGNQPQHF,TGTGCCAGCACCCATTTAGGACAGGGGGGCAATCAGCCCCAGCATTTT
TRBV2,TRBD2,TRBJ2-1,18,NA,CASLGGTKLAGGYNEQFF,TGTGCCAGCCTTGGGGGAACTAAACTAGCGGGGGGATACAATGAGCAGTTCTTC
TRBV10-3,TRBD2,TRBJ2-7,14,NA,CAISDGLGTYEQYF,TGTGCCATCAGTGATGGACTAGGAACCTACGAGCAGTACTTC
TRBV30,NA,TRBJ2-7,12,NA,CAWSDPTVEQYF,TGTGCCTGGAGTGATCCGACAGTTGAGCAGTACTTC
TRBV28,TRBD2,TRBJ2-1,15,NA,CASGLAGGPQNEQFF,TGTGCCAGCGGACTAGCGGGGGGGCCGCAAAATGAGCAGTTCTTC
TRBV7-6,TRBD2,TRBJ2-2,16,NA,CASSHSGGANTGELFF,TGTGCCAGCAGCCATAGCGGGGGGGCGAACACCGGGGAGCTGTTTTTT